These 13 T cell receptor beta chains were sequenced from one sample in a study of OX40 agonist ivuxolimab in advanced cancers. Libraries were prepared by immunoSEQ multiplex PCR; TCRdb keeps only in-frame clonotypes and omits some of them. The table has around 77,000 clones, approximately 94% seen once. The material was CD4+ or CD8+ T cells sorted from blood, obtained in a trial of the OX40 agonist ivuxolimab. These receptors all come from an adult with an advanced solid tumor such as melanoma, head and neck, liver or kidney cancer.

The gene calls are TRBV7-9 and TRBJ2-7, with a tentative D call TRBD1 (6 bases). V shed 5 bases and J shed 5 bases, with 16 bases lying between them. CDR1 SEHNR and CDR2 FQNEAQ come from the germline V gene (reference sequence). The CDR3 length is 14 residues. As DNA, the CDR3 is TGTGCCAGCAGCCCCGACGCGGCAGGGGACGAGCAGTACTTC. Its protein is CASSPDAAGDEQYF.

J is TRBJ2-3 and V is TRBV11-3; 8 bases map to TRBD2. J gave up 4 bases and V 5 bases, and 11 bases lay outside the gene matches. CDR1 and CDR2 (germline): SGHNT, YENEEA. This CDR3 region has 16 residues. The CDR3 sequence is CASSASGSGRPDTQYF. The CDR3 coding sequence is TGTGCCAGCAGCGCAAGCGGGAGCGGTCGTCCAGATACGCAGTATTTT.

This rearrangement joins TRBV7-3 to TRBJ2-1; 10 nucleotides line up with TRBD2. Looked up from germline, CDR1 is SGHTA and CDR2 is FQGTGA. CDR3 length: 17 amino acids. The V and J ends lost 2 bases and 3 bases, in that order; junction bases with no gene match: 7. The CDR3 DNA is TGTGCCAGCAGCTTAGTCCCTAGCGGGAGTTTCTACAATGAGCAGTTCTTC. It encodes CASSLVPSGSFYNEQFF.

V gene TRBV27 combines with J gene TRBJ2-7; perhaps TRBD2 as D (5 bases). CDR1 is MNHEY and CDR2 is SMNVEV in the germline V gene (reference sequence). The CDR3 has 14 residues. Trimming removed 6 bases at V and 1 base at J, with 13 bases between. CDR3 sequence reads: CASRLLVSSYEQYF. DNA for the CDR3: TGTGCCAGCAGGCTACTAGTTTCTTCCTACGAGCAGTACTTC.

This clone has a handful of counts. V usage is TRBV6-6 and J usage is TRBJ1-2, with D unresolved. The germline V and J ends were trimmed by 10 bases and 7 bases, with 16 bases remaining between them. There are 12 residues in the CDR3. Germline V gives CDR1 MNHNY, CDR2 SVGAGI (reference sequence). CDR3 amino acids: CATRTGAGGYTF. The CDR3 nucleotides read TGTGCCACTCGGACGGGAGCAGGTGGCTACACCTTC.

The chain has TRBV15 and TRBJ1-2, with D uncertain. This CDR3 comprises 13 residues. V lost 0 bases and J lost 2, with 4 bases in between. Germline CDR1 LNHNV, CDR2 YYDKDF (reference sequence). The CDR3 loop reads CATSRDTNYGYTF. CDR3 coding DNA: TGTGCCACCAGCAGAGACACGAACTATGGCTACACCTTC.

V and J are TRBV5-5 and TRBJ1-2; the match to TRBD1 covers 7 bases. Losses at the gene ends were 0 bases for V and 4 bases for J; bases not matched to a gene: 6. Germline V gives CDR1 SGHKS, CDR2 YYEKEE (reference sequence). The CDR3 runs to 15 residues. CDR3 sequence reads: CASSLDPGTAYGYTF. CDR3 DNA: TGTGCCAGCAGCTTGGATCCCGGGACAGCCTATGGCTACACCTTC.

The genes are TRBV7-2 and TRBJ1-2, with D tentatively TRBD1 (6 bases). V lost 8 bases, J lost 7 bases, and 14 bases lay in between. Germline assignment: CDR1 SGHTA and CDR2 FQGNSA. The CDR3 contains 12 residues. This CDR3 is CASLGGSLGYTF. CDR3 sequence (DNA): TGTGCCAGCTTAGGGGGGTCTCTTGGCTACACCTTC.

The genes are TRBV5-1 and TRBJ2-2; the D gene is possibly TRBD2 (6 bases). Germline loops: CDR1 SGHRS, CDR2 YFSETQ. V shed 1 base and J shed 5 bases, with 18 bases lying between them. This CDR3 region has 17 residues. CDR3 sequence (DNA): TGCGCCAGCAGCTTGCGACGGCGGGGTACGGTGACCGGGGAGCTGTTTTTT. It encodes CASSLRRRGTVTGELFF.

CDR3 protein: CASSSGLADYNEQFF. For the CDR3, the DNA is TGTGCCAGCAGCTCGGGCCTAGCGGACTACAATGAGCAGTTCTTC. This sequence joins TRBV28 and TRBJ2-1, with TRBD2 matching over 7 bases. V was clipped by 6 bases and J by 3 bases; unmatched bases: 8. This CDR3 has 15 residues. Germline CDR1 is MDHEN and CDR2 is SYDVKM.

In this sample, this clone turned up a few times. The rearrangement uses TRBV19 and TRBJ1-5; perhaps TRBD1 as D (5 bases). CDR1 and CDR2 (germline): LNHDA, SQIVND (reference sequence). The CDR3 runs to 15 residues. The germline V and J ends were trimmed by 7 bases and 2 bases, with 15 bases remaining between them. The CDR3, as DNA: TGTGCCAGTACTCCGACAGAAGGAGGCAATCAGCCCCAGCATTTT. This codes for CASTPTEGGNQPQHF.

This clone was found once. This chain joins TRBV11-2 and TRBJ1-2; D possibly corresponds to TRBD1 (6 bases). V was trimmed by 4 bases and J by 4 bases, leaving 10 bases between them. CDR1 and CDR2 (germline): SGHAT, FQNNGV. The CDR3 runs to 13 residues. The CDR3 is CASSSGQFYGYTF. In DNA form, the CDR3 reads TGTGCCAGCAGCTCCGGACAGTTCTATGGCTACACCTTC.

V gene TRBV7-9 combines with J gene TRBJ2-7; D is unresolved. Germline lookup yields CDR1 SEHNR and CDR2 FQNEAQ (reference sequence). The V end lost 0 bases, the J end lost 4 bases, and 7 bases lay between the germline ends. The CDR3 is 13 residues long. The CDR3 region has the DNA TGTGCCAGCAGCTTAGCGGGTGCTTACGAGCAGTACTTC. Protein: CASSLAGAYEQYF.